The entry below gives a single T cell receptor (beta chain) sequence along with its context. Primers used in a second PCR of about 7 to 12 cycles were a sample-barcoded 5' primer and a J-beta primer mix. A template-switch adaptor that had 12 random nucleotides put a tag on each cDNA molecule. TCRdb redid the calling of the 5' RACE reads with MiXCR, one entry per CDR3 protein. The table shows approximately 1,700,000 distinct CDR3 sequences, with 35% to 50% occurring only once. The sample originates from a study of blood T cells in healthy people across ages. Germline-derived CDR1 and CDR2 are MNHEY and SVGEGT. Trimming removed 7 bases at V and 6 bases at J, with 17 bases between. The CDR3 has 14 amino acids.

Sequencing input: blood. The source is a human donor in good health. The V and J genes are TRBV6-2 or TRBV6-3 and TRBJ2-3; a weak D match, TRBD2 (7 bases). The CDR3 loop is CASTAGASWDTQYF. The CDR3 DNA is TGTGCCAGCACTGCGGGGGCCTCGTGGGATACGCAGTATTTT.